The 28 T cell receptor beta chains below were found in one sample sequenced in a study of T cells in Graves' hyperthyroidism and ophthalmopathy. Amplification yielded TCR beta CDR3 regions, with RNA transcripts as the source. The TCR CDR3 was amplified in a first-round RT-PCR using the HTBI primer set. In TCRdb, the multiplex PCR reads were re-called with MiXCR into one record per CDR3 protein. This table has around 620,000 distinct CDR3 sequences, around 42% appearing once. The sequenced material came from peripheral blood or thyroid tissue (not recorded which). The origin of the receptors is an adult woman with Graves' disease, either hyperthyroidism or ophthalmopathy (not recorded which).

The chain recombines TRBV5-1 with TRBJ1-4; D gene uncertain. The germline V gene encodes CDR1 SGHRS and CDR2 YFSETQ. Between the trimmed V and J ends, which lost 3 bases and 12 bases, there was a span of 12 bases. The CDR3 loop spans 12 amino acids. The DNA for the CDR3 is TGCGCCAGCAGCTCCAGTTACGAGGAACTGTTTTTT. Translating gives CASSSSYEELFF.

V usage is TRBV6-5 and J usage is TRBJ2-7; TRBD1 is a possible D gene (6 bases). Germline CDR1 is MNHEY and CDR2 is SVGAGI. Trimming pared 10 bases from V and 2 bases from J, leaving 12 bases between. There are 12 residues in the CDR3. CDR3 DNA sequence: TGTGCCACCCAGGGGCTCACCTACGAGCAGTACTTC. It specifies CATQGLTYEQYF.

As DNA, the CDR3 is TGCAGCGTTGAAGAACAGGGTAAGGCGGACACTGAAGCTTTCTTT. The encoded protein is CSVEEQGKADTEAFF. This sequence joins TRBV29-1 and TRBJ1-1; TRBD1 is a possible D gene (6 bases). Trimming took off 0 bases at V and 3 bases at J, with 14 bases between the two ends. The germline gives CDR1 SQVTM, CDR2 ANQGSEA. There are 15 residues in the CDR3.

This clonotype was observed a few times. The chain combines TRBV15 with TRBJ1-6; D gene uncertain. This CDR3 contains 17 residues. CDR1 and CDR2 from the germline V gene are LNHNV and YYDKDF (reference sequence). Trimming took 2 bases from V and 9 from J, leaving 20 bases between them. The CDR3 region is CATSRPGLSGFSSPLHF. In nucleotides, the CDR3 is TGTGCCACCAGCAGACCCGGTCTGTCCGGGTTCAGTTCACCCCTCCACTTT.

The chain joins TRBV14 to TRBJ2-3; 7 nucleotides match TRBD1. Germline CDR1 SGHDN, CDR2 FVKESK. Trimming removed 1 base from V and 5 bases from J; junction bases left unmatched: 9. The CDR3 is made up of 16 amino acids. For the CDR3, the DNA is TGTGCCAGCAGCCAAGCGAGGGACAGTCTCGGAGATACGCAGTATTTT. Protein sequence: CASSQARDSLGDTQYF.

V usage is TRBV29-1 and J usage is TRBJ1-1; D is ambiguous. Trimming left V 6 bases short and J 0 bases short, with 11 bases between. This CDR3 has 13 residues. Germline V gene lookup returns CDR1 SQVTM and CDR2 ANQGSEA. The CDR3 region has the DNA TGCAGCGTCCACGGTTTGGTGAACACTGAAGCTTTCTTT. Translation: CSVHGLVNTEAFF.

About this clonotype itself: One junction end disagrees with the germline gene, perhaps due to a read error. The genes are TRBV5-1 and TRBJ2-6; the D gene could be TRBD1 or TRBD2 (5 bases each). Germline-derived CDR1 and CDR2 are SGHRS and YFSETQ. This CDR3 comprises 17 residues. Here the CDR3 reads CASSIPWGNTGANVLTF. The CDR3 coding sequence is TGTGCCAGTAGTATACCATGGGGGAACACTGGGGCCAACGTCCTGACTTTC.

This chain links TRBV20-1 with TRBJ1-2; 7 bases fit TRBD1. The CDR3 spans 11 residues. Trimming cost V 6 bases and J 8 bases; bases outside gene matches: 6. Germline V CDR1 and CDR2: DFQATT, SNEGSKA (reference sequence). The CDR3 protein is CSARQGEGYTF. CDR3 coding DNA: TGCAGTGCCCGGCAGGGGGAAGGCTACACCTTC.

The V and J genes are TRBV13 and TRBJ1-1, with a weak D call TRBD1 (6 bases). CDR3 size: 13 residues. Germline CDR1 is PRHDT and CDR2 is FYEKMQ (reference sequence). With 1 base removed from V and 12 bases from J, the gap between germline ends came to 15 bases. In nucleotides, the CDR3 is TGTGCCAGCAGCTTAGCGCCAGGGGACGGAACTTTCTTT. This codes for CASSLAPGDGTFF.

This clonotype was detected many times. This chain joins TRBV3-1 and TRBJ1-1, with TRBD1 as a possible D gene (6 bases). Germline V gene sequence: CDR1 LGHDT, CDR2 YNNKEL (reference sequence). The CDR3 is 12 residues long. Trimming removed 0 bases from V and 8 bases from J, with 7 bases in between. CDR3 amino acids: CASSQEDREAFF. DNA for the CDR3: TGTGCCAGCAGCCAAGAAGACAGGGAAGCTTTCTTT.

The chain joins TRBV7-9 to TRBJ1-4, with 10 bases identical to TRBD1. The germline V gene encodes CDR1 SEHNR and CDR2 FQNEAQ (reference sequence). V lost 4 bases to trimming and J lost 7 bases; unmatched junction nucleotides: 9. The CDR3 consists of 16 residues. The CDR3 region is CASSSRDRGMAEKLFF. The CDR3 DNA follows: TGTGCCAGCAGCTCCCGGGACAGGGGTATGGCTGAAAAACTGTTTTTT.

V gene TRBV12-3 or TRBV12-4 combines with J gene TRBJ1-6; no clear D gene. This CDR3 region has 11 residues. The V end lost 1 base, the J end lost 15 bases, and 7 bases lay between the germline ends. This CDR3 reads CASSLDLHLHF. CDR3 nucleotides: TGTGCCAGCAGTTTAGACCTACACCTCCACTTT.

This clonotype has a count of ten or more. This chain joins TRBV7-9 and TRBJ2-7; 7 bases agree with TRBD1. The CDR3 covers 14 residues. Germline V gene sequence: CDR1 SEHNR, CDR2 FQNEAQ (reference sequence). V was pared by 4 bases and J by 2 bases, with 5 bases of the junction left unmatched. CDR3: CASSSRQGAYEQYF. Here the CDR3 DNA reads TGTGCCAGCAGCTCAAGACAGGGAGCCTACGAGCAGTACTTC.

The sample holds many counts of this clonotype. This chain links TRBV7-2 with TRBJ2-7, with D unresolved. Trimming took 2 bases from V and 1 from J, leaving 12 bases between them. Germline V gene lookup returns CDR1 SGHTA and CDR2 FQGNSA. The CDR3 is made up of 15 amino acids. CDR3 sequence: CASSLSGSSSYEQYF. In DNA, the CDR3 is TGTGCCAGCAGCTTAAGTGGCTCCAGTTCCTACGAGCAGTACTTC.

The table lists this clonotype with a few counts. The chain links TRBV29-1 to TRBJ2-5, with 7 positions matching TRBD2. The germline V gene encodes CDR1 SQVTM and CDR2 ANQGSEA. The CDR3 length is 13 residues. V lost 8 bases to trimming and J lost 4 bases; unmatched junction nucleotides: 10. In DNA form, the CDR3 reads TGCAGCCCCGCCCAACTAGCGTCAGAGACCCAGTACTTC. It translates to CSPAQLASETQYF.

The gene calls are TRBV6-1 and TRBJ2-5, with a weak D call TRBD1 (7 bases). Germline values: CDR1 MNHNS, CDR2 SASEGT. V lost 2 bases to trimming and J lost 9 bases, with 22 bases between them. The CDR3 has 16 residues. CDR3 in DNA: TGTGCCAGCAGTGAACAGGGGGGCGCCGGCAATCAGCCCCAGTACTTC. Encoded protein: CASSEQGGAGNQPQYF.

In its sample, this clonotype was seen a few times. CDR3 amino acids: CAWKLFRNYGYTF. The CDR3 coding sequence is TGTGCCTGGAAACTGTTCAGGAACTATGGCTACACCTTC. The V call is TRBV30, the J call TRBJ1-2; D gene uncertain. Germline CDR1 is GTSNPN and CDR2 is SVGIG (reference sequence). CDR3 length: 13 residues. V gave up 4 bases and J gave up 2 bases, with 11 bases separating them.

The chain recombines TRBV11-2 with TRBJ1-1, with 9 bases identical to TRBD1. The CDR3 is 16 residues long. The germline V gene has CDR1 SGHAT and CDR2 FQNNGV. J was trimmed by 8 bases and V by 4 bases; bases with no gene match: 14. This chain's CDR3 is CASSYGAGTGQSEAFF. The CDR3 DNA follows: TGTGCCAGCAGCTACGGAGCCGGGACAGGGCAATCCGAAGCTTTCTTT.

In the case of this clonotype: This may be a read error, as it is one base from a much larger clone. The gene calls are TRBV7-6 and TRBJ2-2; 8 nucleotides line up with TRBD1. V lost 2 bases to trimming and J lost 7 bases; unmatched junction nucleotides: 3. The CDR3 loop spans 14 amino acids. Per germline, CDR1 SGHVS and CDR2 FNYEAQ. The CDR3 sequence is CASSLWTGYGELFF. The CDR3 nucleotides read TGTGCCAGCAGCTTATGGACAGGGTACGGGGAGCTGTTTTTT.

The V and J genes are TRBV11-2 and TRBJ2-2; TRBD2 aligns across 7 bases. Unmatched junction bases numbered 5, after V lost 1 base and J lost 3 bases. This CDR3 is 16 amino acids long. Germline CDR1 SGHAT, CDR2 FQNNGV. CDR3 nucleotide sequence: TGTGCCAGCAGCTTAGTCCTAGCGGTACACACCGGGGAGCTGTTTTTT. This codes for CASSLVLAVHTGELFF.

V usage is TRBV5-5 and J usage is TRBJ1-1; unclear D gene. Trimming took off 4 bases at V and 0 bases at J, with 13 bases between the two ends. Germline CDR1 is SGHKS and CDR2 is YYEKEE (reference sequence). CDR3 size: 15 residues. The CDR3 coding sequence is TGTGCCAGCAGCCAAGATGGGCAGTTGAACACTGAAGCTTTCTTT. The encoded protein is CASSQDGQLNTEAFF.

The rearrangement joins TRBV2 to TRBJ1-1, with D possibly matching TRBD1 (5 bases). Germline loops: CDR1 SNHLY, CDR2 FYNNEI. The V end lost 8 bases, the J end lost 10 bases, and 14 bases lay between the germline ends. The CDR3 loop spans 11 amino acids. The CDR3: CASEGPSSAFF. The CDR3, as DNA: TGTGCCAGCGAGGGACCTTCTTCAGCTTTCTTT.

This clonotype came up many times. V gene TRBV7-3 combines with J gene TRBJ2-2; 9 bases align to TRBD1. Germline V gives CDR1 SGHTA, CDR2 FQGTGA. Trimming cost V 5 bases and J 10 bases; bases outside gene matches: 11. The CDR3 totals 15 residues. Here the CDR3 DNA reads TGTGCCAGCAGCGAGACAGGGGGGCCACCGGAGGAGCTGTTTTTT. It encodes CASSETGGPPEELFF.

V gene TRBV10-3 combines with J gene TRBJ1-3; D not resolved. The V end lost 6 bases, the J end lost 5 bases, and 14 bases lay between the germline ends. CDR1 is ENHRY, CDR2 SYGVKD, per germline. There are 14 residues in the CDR3. The CDR3: CAISLSGWRNTIYF. The CDR3 DNA follows: TGTGCCATCAGCCTCTCGGGGTGGAGAAACACCATATATTTT.

This clonotype was observed at least ten times. The genes are TRBV5-1 and TRBJ1-2, with a tentative D call TRBD1 (5 bases). The CDR3 sequence is 13 residues long. Germline V gene data show CDR1 as SGHRS and CDR2 as YFSETQ. The V and J ends lost 4 bases and 7 bases respectively, with 14 bases between them. Written as DNA, the CDR3 is TGCGCCAGCAGCCATGACGGGGCCGGTGGCTACACCTTC. Protein: CASSHDGAGGYTF.

This clonotype was detected ten times or more. The V call is TRBV14, the J call TRBJ1-6, with unresolved D. Germline V lookup: CDR1 SGHDN, CDR2 FVKESK. The CDR3 consists of 11 residues. Trimming shortened V by 1 base and J by 14 bases, and 6 bases separated the two germline ends. CDR3 sequence reads: CASSQGLSLHF. Written as DNA, the CDR3 is TGTGCCAGCAGCCAAGGATTATCCCTCCACTTT.

J is TRBJ1-5 and V is TRBV7-8, with D tentatively TRBD1 (5 bases). V lost 2 bases, J lost 7 bases, and 12 bases lay in between. Germline CDR1 is SGHVS and CDR2 is FQNEAQ. The CDR3 is made up of 14 amino acids. CDR3 loop: CASSLQGRGQPQHF. DNA of the CDR3: TGTGCCAGCAGCTTACAGGGTCGAGGCCAGCCCCAGCATTTT. Full variable domain (outside the CDR3, taken from reference TRBV7-8 and TRBJ1-5): GAGVSQSPRYKVAKRGQDVALRCDPISGHVSLFWYQQALGQGPEFLTYFQNEAQLDKSGLPSDRFFAERPEGSVSTLKIQRTQQEDSAVYLCASSLQGRGQPQHFGDGTRLSIL.

The chain combines TRBV20-1 with TRBJ1-5; D gene unclear. V gave up 7 bases and J gave up 1 base, with 11 bases separating them. This CDR3 spans 13 amino acids. Germline CDR1 reads DFQATT; CDR2 reads SNEGSKA (reference sequence). The CDR3 spells CSVKRESNQPQHF. The CDR3 DNA is TGCAGTGTTAAACGTGAAAGCAATCAGCCCCAGCATTTT.